The 18 T cell receptor beta chains given below trace back to one sample, sequenced in a study of blood T cell repertoires in COVID-19. The table came from immunoSEQ multiplex PCR; TCRdb's copy has only in-frame clones and leaves some out. The top ten hold roughly 1.2% of the sample, which has 260,000 or so clones, around 89% seen once. The sequenced sample was PBMCs or T cells enriched from blood (not recorded which). Receptors were obtained from a woman in her thirties or forties with acute COVID-19.

The V and J genes are TRBV27 and TRBJ1-5; D might be TRBD1 (6 bases). Germline CDR1 MNHEY, CDR2 SMNVEV (reference sequence). The CDR3 has 13 amino acids. Trimming took 6 bases from V and 1 from J, leaving 7 bases between them. The CDR3 DNA follows: TGTGCCAGCAGAGGGGGAAGCAATCAGCCCCAGCATTTT. Its protein product is CASRGGSNQPQHF.

The chain recombines TRBV28 with TRBJ1-1; TRBD1 aligns across 12 bases. Germline CDR1 reads MDHEN; CDR2 reads SYDVKM. This CDR3 comprises 17 residues. Unmatched junction bases numbered 10, after V lost 7 bases and J lost 1 base. CDR3 region: CASTPTGTGGPNTEAFF. The CDR3 region has the DNA TGTGCCAGCACTCCCACCGGGACAGGGGGCCCGAACACTGAAGCTTTCTTT.

The chain employs TRBV28 and TRBJ2-7; TRBD2 is a possible D gene (6 bases). Trimming took off 7 bases at V and 4 bases at J, with 8 bases between the two ends. The CDR3 runs 11 residues. The V gene's germline CDR1 is MDHEN and CDR2 SYDVKM. The CDR3 DNA sequence: TGTGCCAGCACGGGGGAATACGAGCAGTACTTC. Encoded protein: CASTGEYEQYF.

The V call is TRBV24-1, the J call TRBJ1-5; D unresolved. CDR3 length: 12 residues. V lost 4 bases, J lost 7 bases, and 7 bases lay in between. Germline CDR1 KGHDR, CDR2 SFDVKD. The CDR3, as DNA: TGTGCCACCAGTGAGGGGAGGCAGCCCCAGCATTTT. Its protein product is CATSEGRQPQHF.

This clone has a single count. This chain connects TRBV5-1 to TRBJ2-1; maybe TRBD2 (5 bases). This CDR3 is built from 13 residues. Between the trimmed V and J ends, which lost 0 bases and 7 bases, there was a span of 8 bases. Germline CDR1 is SGHRS and CDR2 is YFSETQ. The CDR3 DNA reads as TGCGCCAGCAGCTTGGTCGGGGTGAATGAGCAGTTCTTC. Its translation: CASSLVGVNEQFF.

The chain links TRBV27 to TRBJ1-4, with TRBD1 as a possible D gene (6 bases). V lost 3 bases and J 7 bases, leaving 18 bases between the germline ends. The length of the CDR3 is 16 residues. Germline lookup yields CDR1 MNHEY and CDR2 SMNVEV (reference sequence). CDR3 bases: TGTGCCAGCAGTTTTAGATACGGGGGGCTCGGTGAAAAACTGTTTTTT. Translation gives CASSFRYGGLGEKLFF.

This chain uses TRBV19 with TRBJ1-4; D perhaps matches TRBD1 (5 bases). The CDR3 loop spans 13 amino acids. Trimming cost V 5 bases and J 7 bases, with 11 bases left between them. CDR1 is LNHDA, CDR2 SQIVND, per germline (reference sequence). The CDR3 DNA sequence: TGTGCCAGTAGTGATCAGGGTTCTGAAAAACTGTTTTTT. It specifies CASSDQGSEKLFF.

The J gene is TRBJ2-2, the V gene TRBV10-3; tentative D call: TRBD1 (5 bases). Trimming took 6 bases from V and 2 from J, leaving 10 bases between them. CDR1 and CDR2 (germline): ENHRY, SYGVKD. The CDR3 is 14 amino acids. CDR3 region: CAIRATGNTGELFF. The CDR3 nucleotides are TGTGCCATCAGGGCAACAGGAAACACCGGGGAGCTGTTTTTT.

The count of this clone is one. V usage is TRBV3-1 (or the pseudogene TRBV3-2) and J usage is TRBJ2-3; D uncertain. V was shortened by 3 bases and J by 0 bases, with 4 bases between the two germline ends. Germline CDR1 reads LGHDT; CDR2 reads YNNKEL (reference sequence). The CDR3 has 13 residues. CDR3 sequence (DNA): TGTGCCAGCAGCCAGGCTAGCACAGATACGCAGTATTTT. It translates to CASSQASTDTQYF.

Concerning this clone: A read error may account for a junction end that differs from germline. CDR3 loop: CASSLGGQGPYEQYF. The CDR3 nucleotides are TGTGCTAGCAGCTTAGGGGGACAGGGGCCTTACGAGCAGTACTTC. V and J are TRBV7-7 and TRBJ2-7; 10 nucleotides agree with TRBD1. From germline, CDR1 is SSHAT and CDR2 FNYEAQ (reference sequence). CDR3 length: 15 residues. Looking up the rest from reference TRBV7-7 and TRBJ2-7 gives the full variable domain: GAGVSQSPRYKVTKRGQDVTLRCDPISSHATLYWYQQALGQGPEFLTYFNYEAQPDKSGLPSDRFSAERPEGSISTLTIQRTEQRDSAMYRCASSLGGQGPYEQYFGPGTRLTVT.

The chain couples TRBV19 to TRBJ1-5, with 8 bases lining up with TRBD1. The CDR3 has 15 amino acids. V lost 6 bases and J lost 3; bases outside the gene matches: 7. Germline lookup yields CDR1 LNHDA and CDR2 SQIVND (reference sequence). In nucleotides, the CDR3 is TGTGCCAGTAGGACGACAGGGGAATTCAATCAGCCCCAGCATTTT. It specifies CASRTTGEFNQPQHF.

The rearrangement uses TRBV5-8 and TRBJ2-3; 9 bases are shared with TRBD1. Germline lookup yields CDR1 SGHTS and CDR2 YDEGEE. The V and J ends lost 0 bases and 1 base, in that order; junction bases with no gene match: 0. This CDR3 contains 15 residues. CDR3: CASSLGTGGTDTQYF. The CDR3, as DNA: TGTGCCAGCAGCTTGGGGACAGGGGGCACAGATACGCAGTATTTT.

This chain joins TRBV5-6 and TRBJ2-5; a possible D gene is TRBD1 (6 bases). Deletions cut 0 bases from V and 9 bases from J, with 15 bases between. Germline V gene data show CDR1 as SGHDT and CDR2 as YYEEEE. This CDR3 contains 14 residues. The CDR3 DNA follows: TGTGCCAGCAGCTTGGGACAGGCCCGGGGAGCCCAGTACTTC. Amino acids: CASSLGQARGAQYF.

This clone came up once. This chain uses TRBV27 with TRBJ1-1; 9 nucleotides agree with TRBD1. The junction had 9 bases not matched to a gene; V was cut back by 2 bases and J by 5 bases. Germline CDR1 reads MNHEY; CDR2 reads SMNVEV (reference sequence). CDR3 size: 16 residues. CDR3 nucleotides: TGTGCCAGCAGTTTACCGGCCGACAGGGGGGGGACTGAAGCTTTCTTT. Translating gives CASSLPADRGGTEAFF.

J is TRBJ2-5 and V is TRBV5-1, with 14 positions matching TRBD2. The trim removed 4 bases at V and 4 bases at J, leaving 3 bases unmatched. There are 15 residues in the CDR3. Germline V gives CDR1 SGHRS, CDR2 YFSETQ. CDR3 coding DNA: TGCGCCAGCAGCATAGGACTAGCGGGAGGAGAGACCCAGTACTTC. Amino acids: CASSIGLAGGETQYF.

J is TRBJ1-1 and V is TRBV5-5; D ambiguous. Germline V lookup: CDR1 SGHKS, CDR2 YYEKEE (reference sequence). The CDR3 is 14 residues long. Trimming removed 0 bases from V and 4 bases from J, with 10 bases in between. CDR3 sequence: CASSLEWRATEAFF. CDR3 bases: TGTGCCAGCAGCTTGGAATGGAGGGCCACTGAAGCTTTCTTT.

As DNA, the CDR3 is TGTGCCAGTTCTAGCGGGAGCGCACCGACCTACAATGAGCAGTTCTTC. Its translation is CASSSGSAPTYNEQFF. The V call is TRBV5-4, the J call TRBJ2-1, with 10 positions matching TRBD2. CDR3 length: 16 amino acids. V trimming: 8 bases; J trimming: 2 bases; junction bases outside the gene matches: 10. Per germline, CDR1 SGHNT and CDR2 YYREEE (reference sequence).

The chain combines TRBV5-5 with TRBJ2-1; 7 bases match TRBD2. The junction had 14 bases not matched to a gene; V was cut back by 7 bases and J by 4 bases. CDR3 length: 16 amino acids. The germline CDR1 and CDR2 sequences are SGHKS and YYEKEE (reference sequence). CDR3 sequence reads: CASSRLAPKKYNEQFF. CDR3 DNA: TGTGCCAGCTCACGACTAGCCCCCAAGAAATACAATGAGCAGTTCTTC.